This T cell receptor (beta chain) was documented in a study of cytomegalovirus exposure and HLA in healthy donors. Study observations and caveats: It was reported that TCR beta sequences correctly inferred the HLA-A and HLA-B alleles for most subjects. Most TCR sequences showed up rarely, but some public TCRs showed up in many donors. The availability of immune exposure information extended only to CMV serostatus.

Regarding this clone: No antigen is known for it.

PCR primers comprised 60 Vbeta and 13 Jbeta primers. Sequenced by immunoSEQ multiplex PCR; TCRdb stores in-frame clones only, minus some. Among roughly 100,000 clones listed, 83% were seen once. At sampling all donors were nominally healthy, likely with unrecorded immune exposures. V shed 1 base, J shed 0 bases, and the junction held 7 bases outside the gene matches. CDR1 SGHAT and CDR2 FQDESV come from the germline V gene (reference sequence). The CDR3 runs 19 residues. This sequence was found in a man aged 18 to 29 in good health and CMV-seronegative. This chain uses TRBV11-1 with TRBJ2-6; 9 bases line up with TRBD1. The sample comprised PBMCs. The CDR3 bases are TGTGCCAGCAGCTTAGTGGGACAGGGAGCTTACTCTGGGGCCAACGTCCTGACTTTC. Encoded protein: CASSLVGQGAYSGANVLTF.